The clone carrying this T cell receptor beta chain came up once. Antigen unknown. These data are taken from a study of cytomegalovirus exposure and HLA in healthy donors. Study-level information: Caucasian-associated ancestry cluster membership applied to approximately 84% of approximately 400 genotyped donors.

The CDR3 totals 15 residues. Germline CDR1 and CDR2: SGHVS and FQNEAQ. V was clipped by 1 base and J by 3 bases, with 13 bases between them. Notes on the study in general: Cytomegalovirus-associated status was assigned to 150 to 200 TCR beta chains. Rarity held for most TCR sequences, but there were some public TCRs that occurred in many donors. Several of the most significant clusters appeared, in a later analysis, to be linked to common viral pathogens.

Researchers ran the PCR with 60 Vbeta and 13 Jbeta primers. Measured with immunoSEQ multiplex PCR; TCRdb has only the in-frame clones, and not every one. The table lists about 160,000 clones, 65% to 80% of them singletons. The specimen was PBMCs. The chain joins TRBV7-8 to TRBJ2-7; D is ambiguous. This TCR came from a female donor in good health and CMV-seronegative. The CDR3 nucleotides are TGTGCCAGCAGCTTAGAATCGCGGTTTGGCTACGAGCAGTACTTC. Its protein is CASSLESRFGYEQYF.